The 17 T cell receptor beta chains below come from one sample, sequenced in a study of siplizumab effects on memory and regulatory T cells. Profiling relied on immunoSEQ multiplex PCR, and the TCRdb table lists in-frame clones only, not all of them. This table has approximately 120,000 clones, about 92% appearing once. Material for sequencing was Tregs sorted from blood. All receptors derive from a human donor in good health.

CDR3 nucleotides: TGTGCCAGCTTACAGGGGGTCGGAAACACCATATATTTT. Its protein product is CASLQGVGNTIYF. The chain employs TRBV2 and TRBJ1-3, with 8 bases identical to TRBD1. The V gene's germline CDR1 is SNHLY and CDR2 FYNNEI. The CDR3 has 13 amino acids. Germline trimming cut 8 bases from V and 4 bases from J; bases unmatched to any gene: 4.

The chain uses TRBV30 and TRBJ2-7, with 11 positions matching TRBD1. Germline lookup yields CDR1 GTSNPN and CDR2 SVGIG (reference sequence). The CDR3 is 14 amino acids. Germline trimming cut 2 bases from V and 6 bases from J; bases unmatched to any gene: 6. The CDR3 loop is CAWSKGTGGPEQYF. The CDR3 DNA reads TGTGCCTGGAGTAAGGGGACAGGGGGGCCCGAGCAGTACTTC.

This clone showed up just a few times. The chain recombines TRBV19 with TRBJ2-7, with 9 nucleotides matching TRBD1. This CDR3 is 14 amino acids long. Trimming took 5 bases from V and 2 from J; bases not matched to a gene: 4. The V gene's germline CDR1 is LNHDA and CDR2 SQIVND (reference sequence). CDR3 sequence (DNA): TGTGCCAGTAGTCGGACAGGGGATACCTACGAGCAGTACTTC. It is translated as CASSRTGDTYEQYF.

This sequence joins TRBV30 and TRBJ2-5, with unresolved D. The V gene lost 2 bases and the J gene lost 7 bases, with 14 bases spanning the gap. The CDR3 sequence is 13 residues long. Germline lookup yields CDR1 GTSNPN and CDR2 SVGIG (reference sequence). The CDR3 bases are TGTGCCTGGAGTCCCCTCCGGGCTGGGACCCAGTACTTC. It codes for CAWSPLRAGTQYF.

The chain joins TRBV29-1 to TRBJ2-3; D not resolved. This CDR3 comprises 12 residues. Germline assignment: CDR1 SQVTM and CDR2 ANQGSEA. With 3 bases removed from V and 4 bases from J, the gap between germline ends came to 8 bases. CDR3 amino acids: CSVDRSSDTQYF. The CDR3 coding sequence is TGCAGCGTTGACAGGTCATCAGATACGCAGTATTTT.

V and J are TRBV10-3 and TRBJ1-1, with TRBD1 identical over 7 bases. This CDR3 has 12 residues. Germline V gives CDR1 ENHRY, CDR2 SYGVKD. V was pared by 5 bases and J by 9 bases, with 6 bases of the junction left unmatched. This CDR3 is CAISQGEVKAFF. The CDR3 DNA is TGTGCCATCAGTCAGGGGGAGGTAAAAGCTTTCTTT.

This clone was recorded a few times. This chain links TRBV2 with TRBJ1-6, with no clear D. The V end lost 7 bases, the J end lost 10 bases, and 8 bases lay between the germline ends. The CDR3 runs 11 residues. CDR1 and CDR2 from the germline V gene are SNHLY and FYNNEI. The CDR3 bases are TGTGCCAGCAAGTTAGGGTCACCCCTCCACTTT. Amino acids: CASKLGSPLHF.

CDR3 in DNA: TGTGCCAGCAGCGGAGGGGGGATAGGTGGAAACACCATATATTTT. Encoded protein: CASSGGGIGGNTIYF. The chain recombines TRBV9 with TRBJ1-3, with D possibly being TRBD1 (6 bases). The ends were cut back, 3 bases at V and 3 bases at J, with 13 bases in the middle. This CDR3 spans 15 amino acids. Germline V gene lookup returns CDR1 SGDLS and CDR2 YYNGEE.

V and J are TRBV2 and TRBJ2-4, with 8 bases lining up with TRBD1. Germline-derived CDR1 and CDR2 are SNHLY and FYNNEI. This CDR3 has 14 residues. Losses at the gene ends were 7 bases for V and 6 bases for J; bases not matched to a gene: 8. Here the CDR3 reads CASKVDRGVNIQYF. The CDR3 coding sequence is TGTGCCAGCAAAGTCGACAGGGGTGTAAACATTCAGTACTTC.

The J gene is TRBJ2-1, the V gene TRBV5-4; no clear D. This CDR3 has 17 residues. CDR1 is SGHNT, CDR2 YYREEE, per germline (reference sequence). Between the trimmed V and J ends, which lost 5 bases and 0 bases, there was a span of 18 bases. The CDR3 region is CASSSAPTAPSYNEQFF. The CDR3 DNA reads TGTGCCAGCAGTTCAGCCCCAACAGCGCCCTCCTACAATGAGCAGTTCTTC.

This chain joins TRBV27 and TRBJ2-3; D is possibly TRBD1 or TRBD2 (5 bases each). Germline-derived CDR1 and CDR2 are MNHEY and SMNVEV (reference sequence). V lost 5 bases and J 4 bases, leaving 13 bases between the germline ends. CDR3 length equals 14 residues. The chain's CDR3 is CASSLWGSPDTQYF. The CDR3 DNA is TGTGCCAGCAGTCTTTGGGGGAGCCCAGATACGCAGTATTTT.

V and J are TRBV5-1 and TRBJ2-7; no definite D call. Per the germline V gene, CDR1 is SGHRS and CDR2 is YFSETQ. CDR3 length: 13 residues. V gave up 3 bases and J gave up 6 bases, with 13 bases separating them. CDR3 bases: TGCGCCAGCAGCTACCAGGAGAGGACCGAGCAGTACTTC. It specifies CASSYQERTEQYF.

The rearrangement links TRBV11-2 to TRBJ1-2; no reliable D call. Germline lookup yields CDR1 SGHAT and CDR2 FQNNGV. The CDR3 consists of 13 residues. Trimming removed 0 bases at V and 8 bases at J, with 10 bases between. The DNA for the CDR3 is TGTGCCAGCAGCTTAGAGGGCATTCGGGGCTACACCTTC. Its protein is CASSLEGIRGYTF. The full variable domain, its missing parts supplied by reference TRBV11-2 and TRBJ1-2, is EAGVAQSPRYKIIEKRQSVAFWCNPISGHATLYWYQQILGQGPKLLIQFQNNGVVDDSQLPKDRFSAERLKGVDSTLKIQPAKLEDSAVYLCASSLEGIRGYTFGSGTRLTVV.

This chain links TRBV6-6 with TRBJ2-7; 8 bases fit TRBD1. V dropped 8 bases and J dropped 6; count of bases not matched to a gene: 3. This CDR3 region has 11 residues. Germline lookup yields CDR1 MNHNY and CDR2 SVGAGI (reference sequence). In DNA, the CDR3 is TGTGCCAGCCTTGGGACAGGCGAGCAGTACTTC. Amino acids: CASLGTGEQYF.

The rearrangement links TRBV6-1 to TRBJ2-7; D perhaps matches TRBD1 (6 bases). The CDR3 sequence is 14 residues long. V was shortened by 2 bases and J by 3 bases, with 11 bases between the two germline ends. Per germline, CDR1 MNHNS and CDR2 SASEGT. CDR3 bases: TGTGCCAGCAGTGAAAACAGGGCCTTCTACGAGCAGTACTTC. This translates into CASSENRAFYEQYF.

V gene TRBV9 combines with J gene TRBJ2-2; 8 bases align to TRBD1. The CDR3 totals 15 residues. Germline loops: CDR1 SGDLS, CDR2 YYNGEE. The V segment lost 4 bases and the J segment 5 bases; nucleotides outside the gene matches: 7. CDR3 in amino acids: CASSQGAALTGELFF. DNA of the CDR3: TGTGCCAGCAGCCAGGGGGCTGCACTAACCGGGGAGCTGTTTTTT. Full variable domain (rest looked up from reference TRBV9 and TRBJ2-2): DSGVTQTPKHLITATGQRVTLRCSPRSGDLSVYWYQQSLDQGLQFLIQYYNGEERAKGNILERFSAQQFPDLHSELNLSSLELGDSALYFCASSQGAALTGELFFGEGSRLTVL.

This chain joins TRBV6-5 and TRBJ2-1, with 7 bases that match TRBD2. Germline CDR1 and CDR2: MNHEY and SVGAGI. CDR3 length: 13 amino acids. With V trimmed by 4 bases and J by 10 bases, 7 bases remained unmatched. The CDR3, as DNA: TGTGCCAGCAGTTCTTGGGGGGAGGGCGAGCAGTTCTTC. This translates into CASSSWGEGEQFF.